This T cell receptor (beta chain) was identified during a study of human T cells and chemical hapten exposure. This clonotype was seen at least ten times. The length of the CDR3 is 15 residues. Per germline, CDR1 MNHEY and CDR2 SVGEGT. V was shortened by 0 bases and J by 2 bases, with 11 bases between the two germline ends. Time point indicated: patch test 1, 2 weeks after DPC sensitization. Treatment defined: therapeutic diphenylcyclopropenone sensitization with weekly scalp DPC. Investigators collected blood before applying each patch test. TCRdb redid the calling of the RACE reads with MiXCR, one entry per CDR3 protein. The repertoire holds 85,000 or so distinct CDR3 sequences, with around a tenth as singletons.

The origin of this receptor is a woman aged 45-65 years with alopecia areata. Some clones in this sample may be carry-over from other donors' samples. The sample was whole blood, taken in connection with sensitization to the hapten diphenylcyclopropenone (DPC). The genes are TRBV6-2 or TRBV6-3 and TRBJ2-7; D possibly corresponds to TRBD1 (5 bases). CDR3 in amino acids: CASSYSDRNPYEQYF. Written as DNA, the CDR3 is TGTGCCAGCAGTTACTCCGACAGAAATCCCTACGAGCAGTACTTC.